The rows below give T cell receptor beta chains drawn from one sample of a study of blood T cell repertoires in COVID-19. The repertoire was sequenced with immunoSEQ multiplex PCR; TCRdb's copy has only in-frame clones and lacks some. This sample has approximately 240,000 clones, with 70% to 90% found just once. The sample was peripheral blood. Receptors were obtained from an older woman with active or convalescent COVID-19. Each CDR3 is given with its conserved first and last residue. Fields, in order: D gene, J gene, V gene, clone size, CDR3 protein, CDR3 DNA. A D gene is named only where the DNA matches it firmly. Not every row has a clone size; where given, it reads once, few, many or a size class.

d_gene: .
j_gene: TRBJ1-2
v_gene: TRBV2
abundance: once
CDR3aa: CASSIRGNYGYTF
CDR3nt: TGTGCCAGCAGTATCAGGGGCAACTATGGCTACACCTTC

d_gene: TRBD1
j_gene: TRBJ2-2
v_gene: TRBV28
abundance: few
CDR3aa: CARKDRDTGELFF
CDR3nt: TGTGCCAGAAAAGACAGGGACACCGGGGAGCTGTTTTTT

d_gene: TRBD1
j_gene: TRBJ2-1
v_gene: TRBV5-1
abundance: .
CDR3aa: CASSTGQGSHNEQFF
CDR3nt: TGCGCCAGCAGCACGGGACAGGGGAGTCACAATGAGCAGTTCTTC

d_gene: TRBD2
j_gene: TRBJ2-5
v_gene: TRBV7-7
abundance: .
CDR3aa: CASSPGLAGGQETQYF
CDR3nt: TGTGCTAGCAGCCCTGGACTAGCGGGGGGGCAAGAGACCCAGTACTTC

d_gene: .
j_gene: TRBJ1-5
v_gene: TRBV7-2
abundance: .
CDR3aa: CASSLRGKGGNQPQHF
CDR3nt: TGTGCCAGCAGCTTGAGGGGGAAGGGGGGCAATCAGCCCCAGCATTTT

d_gene: TRBD1
j_gene: TRBJ1-2
v_gene: TRBV19
abundance: .
CDR3aa: CASSTQRTGANYGYTF
CDR3nt: TGTGCCAGTAGTACTCAACGGACAGGAGCTAACTATGGCTACACCTTC

d_gene: .
j_gene: TRBJ2-7
v_gene: TRBV30
abundance: .
CDR3aa: CAGRQGYEQYF
CDR3nt: TGTGCCGGCCGGCAGGGCTACGAGCAGTACTTC

d_gene: .
j_gene: TRBJ1-4
v_gene: TRBV18
abundance: .
CDR3aa: CASAGSSATNEKLFF
CDR3nt: TGTGCCAGCGCCGGCTCTAGCGCAACTAATGAAAAACTGTTTTTT

d_gene: .
j_gene: TRBJ1-2
v_gene: TRBV15
abundance: .
CDR3aa: CATSKARWAGAGRSYGYTF
CDR3nt: TGTGCCACCAGCAAAGCCCGGTGGGCAGGGGCAGGTCGGAGCTATGGCTACACCTTC

d_gene: .
j_gene: TRBJ1-3
v_gene: TRBV6-5
abundance: .
CDR3aa: CASSYRQDGNTIYF
CDR3nt: TGTGCCAGCAGTTATCGGCAGGATGGAAACACCATATATTTT

d_gene: .
j_gene: TRBJ1-1
v_gene: TRBV30
abundance: .
CDR3aa: CAWSVHRVDTEAFF
CDR3nt: TGTGCCTGGAGTGTACACAGGGTCGACACTGAAGCTTTCTTT

d_gene: .
j_gene: TRBJ2-7
v_gene: TRBV5-3
abundance: .
CDR3aa: CARSLEGDREQYF
CDR3nt: TGTGCCAGAAGCTTGGAGGGGGATCGGGAGCAGTACTTC

d_gene: .
j_gene: TRBJ2-7
v_gene: TRBV5-1
abundance: .
CDR3aa: CASSFGTGLYEQYF
CDR3nt: TGCGCCAGCAGCTTCGGAACCGGACTGTACGAGCAGTACTTC

d_gene: .
j_gene: TRBJ1-1
v_gene: TRBV11-2
abundance: once
CDR3aa: CASSRTLNEGMNTEAFF
CDR3nt: TGTGCCAGCAGCCGGACCTTAAACGAGGGTATGAACACTGAAGCTTTCTTT

d_gene: TRBD1
j_gene: TRBJ1-2
v_gene: TRBV2
abundance: .
CDR3aa: CASRPHWDRAANGYTF
CDR3nt: TGTGCCAGCAGGCCACATTGGGACAGGGCGGCCAATGGCTACACCTTC

d_gene: .
j_gene: TRBJ2-2
v_gene: TRBV24-1
abundance: .
CDR3aa: CATSDFDRLKNTGELFF
CDR3nt: TGTGCCACCAGTGACTTTGACAGGCTAAAGAACACCGGGGAGCTGTTTTTT

d_gene: TRBD2
j_gene: TRBJ2-1
v_gene: TRBV7-3
abundance: .
CDR3aa: CASSSGASGSNEQFF
CDR3nt: TGTGCCAGCAGCTCCGGGGCTAGCGGGAGTAATGAGCAGTTCTTC

d_gene: .
j_gene: TRBJ2-7
v_gene: TRBV19
abundance: few
CDR3aa: CASSTSAPSLEQYF
CDR3nt: TGTGCCAGTAGCACAAGCGCGCCATCCCTCGAGCAGTACTTC

d_gene: .
j_gene: TRBJ2-3
v_gene: TRBV5-6
abundance: .
CDR3aa: CASSVIRGGTDTQYF
CDR3nt: TGTGCCAGCAGCGTGATCAGGGGCGGCACAGATACGCAGTATTTT

d_gene: .
j_gene: TRBJ1-5
v_gene: TRBV5-1
abundance: once
CDR3aa: CASSLGGPSSNQPQHF
CDR3nt: TGCGCCAGCAGCTTAGGAGGGCCTTCGAGCAATCAGCCCCAGCATTTT

d_gene: .
j_gene: TRBJ1-1
v_gene: TRBV4-1
abundance: .
CDR3aa: CASSQPMGLSGEAFF
CDR3nt: TGCGCCAGCAGCCAGCCAATGGGACTGTCAGGAGAAGCTTTCTTT

d_gene: TRBD1
j_gene: TRBJ1-2
v_gene: TRBV9
abundance: .
CDR3aa: CASSVGKQGAYGYTF
CDR3nt: TGTGCCAGCAGCGTAGGAAAACAGGGGGCTTATGGCTACACCTTC

d_gene: .
j_gene: TRBJ1-6
v_gene: TRBV7-9
abundance: .
CDR3aa: CASSHSRETPGASPLHF
CDR3nt: TGTGCCAGCAGCCACTCGCGGGAGACACCGGGGGCTTCACCCCTCCACTTT

d_gene: TRBD1
j_gene: TRBJ1-6
v_gene: TRBV19
abundance: .
CDR3aa: CASRNQDRGRNSPLHF
CDR3nt: TGTGCCAGTAGGAACCAGGACAGGGGAAGAAATTCACCCCTCCACTTT

d_gene: .
j_gene: TRBJ2-1
v_gene: TRBV7-9
abundance: .
CDR3aa: CASSLEALGEQFF
CDR3nt: TGTGCCAGCAGCTTAGAAGCTCTTGGTGAGCAGTTCTTC

d_gene: .
j_gene: TRBJ1-4
v_gene: TRBV28
abundance: .
CDR3aa: CASRPDSTYEKLFF
CDR3nt: TGTGCCAGCAGGCCGGACAGCACCTATGAAAAACTGTTTTTT

d_gene: TRBD1
j_gene: TRBJ2-1
v_gene: TRBV5-4
abundance: .
CDR3aa: CASSLGTGNYNEQFF
CDR3nt: TGTGCCAGCAGCTTGGGGACAGGCAACTACAATGAGCAGTTCTTC

d_gene: TRBD1
j_gene: TRBJ1-4
v_gene: TRBV25-1
abundance: .
CDR3aa: CASCPGQPNEKLFF
CDR3nt: TGTGCCAGCTGTCCGGGACAGCCGAATGAAAAACTGTTTTTT